A single sample is the source of the 20 T cell receptor beta chains below, sequenced in a study of tumor-infiltrating lymphocytes in primary liver carcinoma. Germline DNA was also extracted, and blood RNA was taken from unsorted whole blood. Total RNA (around 0.45 ug) served as template for TCR beta cDNA synthesis primed by a constant-region primer. ARM-PCR was slightly modified, and three nested multiplex PCR rounds with it gave rise to the TCR beta libraries. Forward primers for TRBV1-TRBV30 and a C-beta reverse primer served the first two PCR rounds, at about 10 cycles each. Using its own MiXCR run on the multiplex PCR reads, TCRdb lists one record per CDR3 protein. The sample includes 300,000 to 400,000 distinct CDR3 sequences, about 61% seen only once; the top ten take about 6.5%. The sequencing sample was made of peripheral blood. These receptor sequences come from a man in his forties or fifties with primary liver carcinoma and hepatitis B virus infection.

About this clonotype: A single base separates this from a much larger clone, so it may be a read error. The CDR3: CASSATSGGEQYF. In DNA, the CDR3 is TGTGCCAGCAGTGCCACGTCCGGCGGCGAGCAGTACTTC. V is TRBV6-6 and J is TRBJ2-7, with unresolved D. Trimming pared 5 bases from V and 6 bases from J, leaving 14 bases between. The germline V gene has CDR1 MNHNY and CDR2 SVGAGI (reference sequence). The CDR3 runs to 13 residues.

On this clonotype itself: This clone may be a read error of a much larger clone one base away. The chain combines TRBV12-3 or TRBV12-4 with TRBJ2-7, with 7 bases aligning to TRBD1. The CDR3 has 15 amino acids. V dropped 4 bases and J dropped 6; count of bases not matched to a gene: 12. The CDR3 reads CASSSRAGGIGEQYF. CDR3 sequence (DNA): TGTGCCAGCAGTTCACGCGCAGGGGGTATCGGCGAGCAGTACTTC.

Regarding this clonotype: One junction end disagrees with the germline gene, perhaps due to a read error. This chain links TRBV11-2 with TRBJ1-2, with 7 bases that match TRBD1. The CDR3 spans 14 residues. Germline V lookup: CDR1 SGHAT, CDR2 FQNNGV. This CDR3 reads CSSSLDRERYGYTF. The CDR3 bases are TGCTCCAGCAGCTTAGACAGGGAGCGGTATGGCTACACCTTC.

This chain joins TRBV11-2 and TRBJ2-3; 9 nucleotides agree with TRBD2. Per the germline V gene, CDR1 is SGHAT and CDR2 is FQNNGV. The CDR3 has 17 residues. The CDR3 bases are TGTGCAAGCTGCTTCCGTGGACTAGCGATCGCCACGGACACGCAGTATTTT. The encoded protein is CASCFRGLAIATDTQYF.

Of note for this clonotype: One end of the junction does not line up with germline, which may come from a read error. V and J are TRBV10-3 and TRBJ2-7, with TRBD1 as a possible D gene (6 bases). There are 12 residues in the CDR3. The V gene's germline CDR1 is ENHRY and CDR2 SYGVKD. CDR3 in amino acids: CAIGEGVDEQYF. In nucleotides, the CDR3 is TGTGCCATCGGTGAGGGGGTCGACGAGCAGTACTTC.

The genes are TRBV11-2 and TRBJ2-5; D ambiguous. The CDR3 runs to 14 residues. Germline V gene lookup returns CDR1 SGHAT and CDR2 FQNNGV. Trimming took off 7 bases at V and 1 base at J, with 13 bases between the two ends. CDR3 amino acids: CASTETLFQETQYF. The CDR3 DNA sequence: TGTGCCAGCACGGAAACATTGTTCCAAGAGACCCAGTACTTC.

Of note for this clonotype: Possible read error: a much larger clone is one base away. This chain connects TRBV29-1 to TRBJ1-2; 9 bases align to TRBD1. Germline CDR1 is SQVTM and CDR2 is ANQGSEA. The CDR3 consists of 14 residues. V shed 1 base, J shed 7 bases, and the junction held 7 bases outside the gene matches. The DNA for the CDR3 is TGCAGCGTTGAAGGGAACAGGGGGCAGGGTGGCTACACCTTC. This translates into CSVEGNRGQGGYTF.

The rearrangement uses TRBV11-3 and TRBJ2-1, with D perhaps matching TRBD2 (6 bases). CDR3 length: 17 amino acids. Germline values: CDR1 SGHNT, CDR2 YENEEA. V lost 5 bases and J lost 4, with 21 bases in between. CDR3 in amino acids: CASSPRWRAKSYNEQFF. Here the CDR3 DNA reads TGTGCCAGCAGCCCACGATGGAGGGCGAAAAGTTACAATGAGCAGTTCTTC.

The chain combines TRBV24-1 with TRBJ1-1, with 8 bases aligning to TRBD1. With V trimmed by 2 bases and J by 7 bases, 5 bases remained unmatched. The CDR3 totals 14 residues. The germline gives CDR1 KGHDR, CDR2 SFDVKD. The CDR3 protein is CATSDSGGPGEAFF. DNA of the CDR3: TGTGCCACCAGTGATTCAGGGGGCCCTGGTGAAGCTTTCTTT.

A note on this clonotype: A junction boundary mismatches the germline segment, possibly from a read error. J is TRBJ2-1 and V is TRBV11-1, with 8 bases that match TRBD1. The CDR3 covers 15 residues. Germline loops: CDR1 SGHAT, CDR2 FQDESV (reference sequence). CDR3 loop: CVSSDWTGRYNEQFF. DNA of the CDR3: TGTGTCAGCAGCGATTGGACAGGGCGGTATAATGAGCAGTTCTTC.

This clonotype appeared many times. The chain carries TRBV6-5 and TRBJ2-5; 8 bases match TRBD2. V lost 7 bases, J lost 1 base, and 11 bases stayed unmatched. CDR1 is MNHEY and CDR2 is SVGAGI in the germline V gene. The CDR3 is 16 residues long. The CDR3 bases are TGTGCCAGCACAGCGGGAGAATGGGCGAGCCAAGAGACCCAGTACTTC. Translated, it gives CASTAGEWASQETQYF.

On this clonotype: A much larger clonotype is one base distant, so this may be a read error. The chain uses TRBV4-1 and TRBJ2-7; D assignment may be TRBD1 or TRBD2 (5 bases each). The CDR3 loop spans 15 amino acids. Germline V gene sequence: CDR1 MGHRA, CDR2 YSYEKL. Trimming pared 1 base from V and 5 bases from J, leaving 15 bases between. CDR3: CASSQVGPASHEQYF. In DNA form, the CDR3 reads TGCGCCAGCAGCCAAGTGGGACCAGCTTCCCACGAGCAGTACTTC.

This clonotype came up once. At one of its ends the junction is not consistent with the germline gene, which may arise from a read error. The rearrangement uses TRBV5-6 and TRBJ1-2; 8 nucleotides align to TRBD1. CDR1 SGHDT and CDR2 YYEEEE come from the germline V gene. The CDR3 length is 13 residues. The CDR3 reads CASSMVGTGGYSF. Here the CDR3 DNA reads TGTGCCAGCAGCATGGTTGGGACAGGAGGCTACAGTTTC.

As to this clonotype: This may be a read error: a much more frequent sequence differs by one nucleotide. V gene TRBV6-1 combines with J gene TRBJ2-1, with 7 bases fitting TRBD1. The CDR3 sequence is 15 residues long. Germline V lookup: CDR1 MNHNS, CDR2 SASEGT. Losses at the gene ends were 10 bases for V and 7 bases for J; bases not matched to a gene: 16. Here the CDR3 reads CANIRDSLGKNEQFF. CDR3 DNA: TGTGCCAACATTAGGGACAGCCTAGGGAAAAATGAGCAGTTCTTC.

The genes are TRBV28 and TRBJ2-1, with D tentatively TRBD1 or TRBD2 (5 bases each). Deletions cut 6 bases from V and 2 bases from J, with 17 bases between. Germline CDR1 MDHEN, CDR2 SYDVKM. The CDR3 is 16 amino acids. CDR3 sequence: CASSPIGTDPYNEQFF. CDR3 DNA: TGTGCCAGCAGCCCAATAGGGACCGACCCCTACAATGAGCAGTTCTTC.

The chain has TRBV5-8 and TRBJ2-2, with 15 positions matching TRBD2. Trimming removed 4 bases from V and 4 bases from J; junction bases left unmatched: 8. The CDR3 is 18 residues long. Germline V gene sequence: CDR1 SGHTS, CDR2 YDEGEE. The CDR3: CASSIMGLAGGGTGELFF. As DNA, the CDR3 is TGTGCCAGCAGCATAATGGGACTAGCGGGAGGCGGCACCGGGGAGCTGTTTTTT.

The rearrangement joins TRBV5-1 to TRBJ2-3; no definite D call. There are 14 residues in the CDR3. V was pared by 7 bases and J by 0 bases, with 12 bases between. The germline V gene encodes CDR1 SGHRS and CDR2 YFSETQ. DNA for the CDR3: TGCGCCAGCGGCTCAAATCCTAGCACAGATACGCAGTATTTT. Protein product: CASGSNPSTDTQYF. Filled out from reference TRBV5-1 and TRBJ2-3, the complete variable domain reads KAGVTQTPRYLIKTRGQQVTLSCSPISGHRSVSWYQQTPGQGLQFLFEYFSETQRNKGNFPGRFSGRQFSNSRSEMNVSTLELGDSALYLCASGSNPSTDTQYFGPGTRLTVL.

This clonotype was seen ten or more times. The chain uses TRBV5-4 and TRBJ2-1, with no clear D. The germline gives CDR1 SGHNT, CDR2 YYREEE (reference sequence). The ends were cut back, 2 bases at V and 10 bases at J, with 7 bases in the middle. CDR3 size: 11 residues. The CDR3 region is CASSFQEEQFF. As DNA, the CDR3 is TGTGCCAGCAGCTTTCAGGAGGAGCAGTTCTTC.

This clonotype came up many times. This chain connects TRBV6-1 to TRBJ2-7; either TRBD1 or TRBD2 may supply D (5 bases each). Germline-derived CDR1 and CDR2 are MNHNS and SASEGT. Deletions cut 7 bases from V and 0 bases from J, with 13 bases between. The CDR3 consists of 14 residues. CDR3 sequence (DNA): TGTGCCAGCATCACCGGGACCGCCTCCTACGAGCAGTACTTC. It specifies CASITGTASYEQYF.

The chain couples TRBV6-2 or TRBV6-3 to TRBJ2-3, with a weak D call TRBD2 (5 bases). This CDR3 region has 12 residues. Per germline, CDR1 MNHEY and CDR2 SVGEGT. Trimming stripped 8 bases from V and 4 bases from J, with 10 bases between. In nucleotides, the CDR3 is TGTGCCAGCCAGCTAGCATCAGATACGCAGTATTTT. Translating gives CASQLASDTQYF.